Listed below are T cell receptor beta chains from one sample, sequenced in a study of radiotherapy plus CTLA-4 blockade in lung cancer. Some clones are missing from TCRdb's copy, which holds only in-frame ones; the method was immunoSEQ multiplex PCR. This sample has 24,000 or so clones; 65% to 85% occur once, and the top ten carry approximately 3.5%. The sample here was peripheral blood, taken from a patient treated with radiotherapy plus ipilimumab. The source is a human donor with non-small cell lung cancer who had stable disease on radiotherapy plus ipilimumab. The CDR3 runs from the conserved cysteine through the conserved F or W. The order of the fields is CDR3 protein, CDR3 DNA, D gene, clone size, V gene, J gene. A D gene is named only where the DNA matches it firmly. Size is stated for part of the rows, as once, few or many counts, or as a class when the clone is expanded.

CDR3: CASRLLGPETQYF; DNA: TGTGCAAGTCGCTTATTAGGGCCAGAGACCCAGTACTTC; D: .; size: .; V: TRBV12-2; J: TRBJ2-5
CDR3: CASSLLLSNEQFF; DNA: TGCGCCAGCAGCTTACTCCTAAGCAATGAGCAGTTCTTC; D: .; size: .; V: TRBV5-1; J: TRBJ2-1
CDR3: CASKRDSSGNTIYF; DNA: TGCGCCAGCAAACGGGACTCCTCTGGAAACACCATATATTTT; D: .; size: .; V: TRBV5-1; J: TRBJ1-3
CDR3: CASSGDTMLTNEKLFF; DNA: TGTGCCAGCAGTGGGGACACCATGTTGACTAATGAAAAACTGTTTTTT; D: .; size: .; V: TRBV27; J: TRBJ1-4
CDR3: CASSQGGTGSKNIQYF; DNA: TGCGCCAGCAGCCAAGGGGGAACAGGTAGCAAAAACATTCAGTACTTC; D: .; size: .; V: TRBV4-1; J: TRBJ2-4
CDR3: CASTRTGGGTEAFF; DNA: TGTGCCAGCACCAGGACAGGGGGCGGGACTGAAGCTTTCTTT; D: .; size: .; V: TRBV12-1; J: TRBJ1-1
CDR3: CASSRGGVNTGELFF; DNA: TGTGCCAGCAGCCGTGGGGGAGTCAACACCGGGGAGCTGTTTTTT; D: .; size: .; V: TRBV14; J: TRBJ2-2
CDR3: CASSQPWTKNNEQFF; DNA: TGCGCCAGCAGCCAGCCCTGGACAAAAAACAATGAGCAGTTCTTC; D: .; size: once; V: TRBV4-1; J: TRBJ2-1
CDR3: CSVGTGYAYNEQFF; DNA: TGCAGCGTTGGGACAGGGTACGCCTACAATGAGCAGTTCTTC; D: TRBD1; size: few; V: TRBV29-1; J: TRBJ2-1
CDR3: CASSHGEPQHF; DNA: TGTGCCAGCAGTCACGGGGAGCCCCAGCATTTT; D: .; size: .; V: TRBV28; J: TRBJ1-5
CDR3: CASSPGTGGLNNQPQHF; DNA: TGTGCCAGCAGCCCCGGGACAGGGGGCCTAAACAATCAGCCCCAGCATTTT; D: TRBD1; size: .; V: TRBV5-6; J: TRBJ1-5
CDR3: CASSLVGNQPQHF; DNA: TGTGCCAGCAGTTTGGTAGGAAATCAGCCCCAGCATTTT; D: .; size: .; V: TRBV28; J: TRBJ1-5
CDR3: CASSLRQTQETQYF; DNA: TGTGCCAGCAGCTTACGCCAGACCCAAGAGACCCAGTACTTC; D: .; size: .; V: TRBV7-2; J: TRBJ2-5
CDR3: CASSSSTGWATGELFF; DNA: TGTGCCAGCAGCTCGTCGACAGGGTGGGCCACCGGGGAGCTGTTTTTT; D: TRBD1; size: .; V: TRBV5-4; J: TRBJ2-2
CDR3: CASSVASGGNYGYTF; DNA: TGTGCCAGCAGCGTAGCGTCTGGAGGGAACTATGGCTACACCTTC; D: .; size: .; V: TRBV9; J: TRBJ1-2
CDR3: CASREVDSSYEQYF; DNA: TGTGCCAGCAGAGAAGTGGACAGCTCCTACGAGCAGTACTTC; D: .; size: few; V: TRBV27; J: TRBJ2-7
CDR3: CASSSRRTSSGELFF; DNA: TGTGCCAGCAGCTCCAGAAGGACTAGCAGCGGGGAGCTGTTTTTT; D: TRBD2; size: .; V: TRBV11-2; J: TRBJ2-2
CDR3: CASSSSGTEQETQYF; DNA: TGTGCCAGCAGCTCCTCAGGGACGGAGCAAGAGACCCAGTACTTC; D: .; size: .; V: TRBV5-5; J: TRBJ2-5
CDR3: CASSPMAGANEQYF; DNA: TGTGCCAGCAGCCCCATGGCCGGGGCCAACGAGCAGTACTTC; D: .; size: .; V: TRBV11-2; J: TRBJ2-7
CDR3: CASSLDGGRRPSEQYF; DNA: TGTGCCAGCAGCTTAGATGGAGGGAGGCGCCCATCCGAGCAGTACTTC; D: .; size: .; V: TRBV11-3; J: TRBJ2-7
CDR3: CASGTGDHNEQFF; DNA: TGTGCCAGCGGGACAGGGGACCACAATGAGCAGTTCTTC; D: TRBD1; size: .; V: TRBV28; J: TRBJ2-1
CDR3: CASSDSVTSPTDTQYF; DNA: TGTGCCAGCAGTGACTCGGTGACTAGCCCTACAGATACGCAGTATTTT; D: TRBD2; size: .; V: TRBV6-4; J: TRBJ2-3
CDR3: CASSPAIGAGANVLTF; DNA: TGTGCCAGCAGCCCAGCCATTGGGGCCGGGGCCAACGTCCTGACTTTC; D: .; size: .; V: TRBV28; J: TRBJ2-6